This entry lists 2 T cell receptor beta chains sequenced from one sample in a study of blood T cell repertoires in COVID-19. The assay was immunoSEQ multiplex PCR, and TCRdb's table has in-frame clones only and misses some. The sample lists approximately 290,000 clones, about nine tenths occurring once. The material sequenced was peripheral blood. Receptors originate from a man aged 18 to 29 with active or convalescent COVID-19.

The chain links TRBV21-1 to TRBJ1-6; the table's D call, TRBD1, was not checked against the DNA. TRBV21-1 is termed a pseudogene. This CDR3 has 9 residues. The CDR3 loop reads CPYNSPLHF. The CDR3 DNA reads TGTCCATATAATTCACCCCTCCACTTT.

The V call is TRBV27, the J call TRBJ1-2; TRBD1 matches at 8 bases. The V gene's germline CDR1 is MNHEY and CDR2 SMNVEV (reference sequence). The CDR3 runs 14 residues. The V segment lost 5 bases and the J segment 8 bases; nucleotides outside the gene matches: 10. In nucleotides, the CDR3 is TGTGCCAGCAGTCCAACTTGGACAGGGATAGGCTACACCTTC. It specifies CASSPTWTGIGYTF.